A selection of T cell receptor beta chains follows, all from one sample in a study of graft-versus-host responses after intestinal transplantation. The data were produced by immunoSEQ multiplex PCR, yet TCRdb's version contains in-frame clones alone and is incomplete. In the table there are tens of thousands of clones, roughly 92% of which are singletons. Their antigens remain unidentified. The material sequenced was unstimulated CD4+ T cells sorted from spleen or lymph node cells, taken before intestinal transplant. The receptors derive from a human donor who received an intestinal transplant. CDR3s include the opening cysteine and the closing phenylalanine or tryptophan. A D gene is named only where the DNA matches it firmly.

CDR3 DNA	CDR3 protein	V gene	J gene	D gene
TGTGCCAGCAGCTACCATAGCGGGAGCCGCTACAATGAGCAGTTCTTC	CASSYHSGSRYNEQFF	TRBV7-2	TRBJ2-1	TRBD2
TGCGCCAGCAGCCAAGAATATACCTCGGGAGTGGTTTATGAGCAGTTCTTC	CASSQEYTSGVVYEQFF	TRBV4-1	TRBJ2-1	NA
TGTGCCAGCAGCCAGACCTCTTACAAAAACAGTGAGCAGTTCTTC	CASSQTSYKNSEQFF	TRBV4-2	TRBJ2-1	NA
TGCGCCAGCAGCTTGGGAGTGGCAGACCCAAGAAACACCATATATTTT	CASSLGVADPRNTIYF	TRBV5-1	TRBJ1-3	NA
TGTGCCTGGAGTCGACTAATGAACACTGAAGCTTTCTTT	CAWSRLMNTEAFF	TRBV30	TRBJ1-1	NA
TGTGCCAGCAGCTCAGGCCTTTGGCGGGACTCCGCCTACGAGCAGTACTTC	CASSSGLWRDSAYEQYF	TRBV7-9	TRBJ2-7	NA
TGTGCCAGCAGATATACAGGGGGCAAGGTAAACTATGGCTACACCTTC	CASRYTGGKVNYGYTF	TRBV27	TRBJ1-2	TRBD1
TGTGCCAGCAGTAGACGGGGTCCTACAGGCACAGATACGCAGTATTTT	CASSRRGPTGTDTQYF	TRBV27	TRBJ2-3	NA
TGTGCCTGGAGTCTAGGGGACAGGGTAAGCGGCGAGCAGTACTTC	CAWSLGDRVSGEQYF	TRBV30	TRBJ2-7	TRBD1
TGCAGCGTTGAGCGACAGGGCAACCCACTTGAAGCTTTCTTT	CSVERQGNPLEAFF	TRBV29-1	TRBJ1-1	TRBD1